Following are 28 T cell receptor beta chains from one sample sequenced in a study of blood T cells in healthy people across ages. The second PCR ran roughly 7 to 11 cycles with a sample-barcoded 5' primer and J-beta primers. MiXCR, applied by TCRdb to the 5' RACE reads, yields one record per CDR3 protein. The sample shows 780,000 or so distinct CDR3 sequences, 56% of them seen only once. The sample comprised blood. All receptors come from a man aged 35 to 55 in good health.

The sample holds a few counts of this clonotype. V gene TRBV20-1 combines with J gene TRBJ2-7; unclear D gene. Germline CDR1 DFQATT, CDR2 SNEGSKA (reference sequence). V was cut by 3 bases and J by 3 bases, with 9 bases left in between. CDR3 length equals 12 residues. Written as DNA, the CDR3 is TGCAGTGCTAGGGAAGTCGGCTACGAGCAGTACTTC. It translates to CSAREVGYEQYF.

This clonotype has just one count. The chain couples TRBV6-2 or TRBV6-3 to TRBJ2-7; no clear D. The CDR3 consists of 13 residues. The germline V gene has CDR1 MNHEY and CDR2 SVGEGT. With 10 bases removed from V and 2 bases from J, the gap between germline ends came to 15 bases. The CDR3 loop reads CATDGQATYEQYF. DNA for the CDR3: TGTGCCACCGACGGGCAGGCGACCTACGAGCAGTACTTC.

The chain recombines TRBV20-1 with TRBJ1-5; TRBD1 aligns across 7 bases. CDR3 size: 14 residues. Germline V gene lookup returns CDR1 DFQATT and CDR2 SNEGSKA (reference sequence). With V trimmed by 6 bases and J by 3 bases, 8 bases remained unmatched. The CDR3 reads CSAPGQEVNQPQHF. The CDR3 DNA is TGCAGTGCCCCCGGACAGGAGGTCAATCAGCCCCAGCATTTT.

The rearrangement links TRBV20-1 to TRBJ1-5, with D unclear. This CDR3 contains 12 residues. The V gene's germline CDR1 is DFQATT and CDR2 SNEGSKA (reference sequence). V gave up 3 bases and J gave up 9 bases, with 12 bases separating them. CDR3 sequence reads: CSARESDRPQHF. CDR3 sequence (DNA): TGCAGTGCTAGGGAGTCCGATCGGCCCCAGCATTTT.

The chain uses TRBV20-1 and TRBJ2-1, with unresolved D. The CDR3 sequence is 14 residues long. V was trimmed by 2 bases and J by 2 bases, leaving 10 bases between them. CDR1 is DFQATT and CDR2 is SNEGSKA in the germline V gene (reference sequence). CDR3 sequence: CSARSQPTYNEQFF. The CDR3, as DNA: TGCAGTGCTAGATCCCAGCCCACCTACAATGAGCAGTTCTTC.

The rearrangement links TRBV12-3 or TRBV12-4 to TRBJ1-4, with TRBD1 identical over 8 bases. There are 15 residues in the CDR3. The J segment lost 10 bases and the V segment lost 5 bases, leaving 12 bases of the junction unmatched. The chain's CDR3 is CASSPRQGNLGKLFF. CDR3 in DNA: TGTGCCAGCAGTCCACGACAGGGGAACTTGGGAAAACTGTTTTTT.

The chain links TRBV7-9 to TRBJ1-2; a weak D match, TRBD1 (6 bases). The CDR3 extends over 16 amino acids. Germline CDR1 reads SEHNR; CDR2 reads FQNEAQ (reference sequence). Trimming took off 8 bases at V and 7 bases at J, with 26 bases between the two ends. CDR3 bases: TGTGCCAGCTGCCTCACCTTCGCAGGGGAGGATGGTGGCTACACCTTC. Translation gives CASCLTFAGEDGGYTF.

The genes are TRBV29-1 and TRBJ2-3, with 9 positions matching TRBD2. The V gene end was trimmed by 7 bases and the J gene end by 5 bases; junction bases not matched to a gene: 10. The germline CDR1 and CDR2 sequences are SQVTM and ANQGSEA. CDR3 length: 14 residues. CDR3 amino acids: CSAGGRGIGDTQYF. In DNA form, the CDR3 reads TGCAGCGCTGGCGGGAGGGGGATAGGAGATACGCAGTATTTT.

The J gene is TRBJ1-2, the V gene TRBV20-1; D gene uncertain. CDR1 and CDR2 (germline): DFQATT, SNEGSKA (reference sequence). This CDR3 comprises 15 residues. V lost 0 bases, J lost 1 base, and 12 bases lay in between. The CDR3 DNA sequence: TGCAGTGCTAGAGATCTGGCAGGCGATAACTATGGCTACACCTTC. Its protein is CSARDLAGDNYGYTF.

This clonotype was observed a handful of times. The CDR3 spells CASRGTAPGEQYF. The CDR3 DNA reads TGTGCCAGCCGGGGGACTGCACCAGGGGAGCAGTACTTC. The rearrangement links TRBV6-1 to TRBJ2-7; D is possibly TRBD2 (6 bases). The CDR3 extends over 13 amino acids. From germline, CDR1 is MNHNS and CDR2 SASEGT. V lost 8 bases and J lost 7, with 18 bases in between.

The rearrangement links TRBV6-1 to TRBJ2-5, with a weak D call TRBD2 (5 bases). The CDR3 covers 15 residues. V lost 1 base, J lost 2 bases, and 11 bases lay in between. Germline V gene data show CDR1 as MNHNS and CDR2 as SASEGT. The CDR3 DNA reads TGTGCCAGCAGTGAAGGTTTCGGGGTGCAAGAGACCCAGTACTTC. Its translation: CASSEGFGVQETQYF.

The genes are TRBV5-1 and TRBJ2-1, with 11 positions matching TRBD2. Losses at the gene ends were 3 bases for V and 6 bases for J; bases not matched to a gene: 8. Germline values: CDR1 SGHRS, CDR2 YFSETQ. The CDR3 has 16 amino acids. CDR3 coding DNA: TGCGCCAGCAGCTCGCCTCCTAGCGGGAGGCTCAATGAGCAGTTCTTC. Translation: CASSSPPSGRLNEQFF.

The V and J genes are TRBV28 and TRBJ1-4; 7 bases fit TRBD1. The germline V gene has CDR1 MDHEN and CDR2 SYDVKM. The CDR3 is 14 residues long. The trim removed 7 bases at V and 8 bases at J, leaving 10 bases unmatched. The CDR3 sequence is CASTGRTGQEKLFF. The DNA for the CDR3 is TGTGCCAGCACCGGTAGGACAGGACAAGAAAAACTGTTTTTT.

V and J are TRBV7-9 and TRBJ2-7, with TRBD2 identical over 9 bases. V was pared by 5 bases and J by 2 bases, with 7 bases of the junction left unmatched. Germline loops: CDR1 SEHNR, CDR2 FQNEAQ (reference sequence). The CDR3 loop spans 15 amino acids. The DNA of the CDR3 is TGTGCCAGCAGCGTCACTAGCGGGCGAGCCTACGAGCAGTACTTC. It yields the protein CASSVTSGRAYEQYF.

The chain employs TRBV27 and TRBJ2-7; TRBD2 matches 7 bases. Germline lookup yields CDR1 MNHEY and CDR2 SMNVEV (reference sequence). After removal of 7 bases from V and 3 bases from J, the junction contained 9 bases not matched to a gene. There are 14 residues in the CDR3. The CDR3 DNA sequence: TGTGCCAGCATGAGGGCGGGAGACCGCTACGAGCAGTACTTC. Protein sequence: CASMRAGDRYEQYF.

This clonotype was found a few times. CDR3 loop: CSAPPPGGRGDTQYF. The CDR3 region has the DNA TGCAGTGCGCCCCCCCCGGGAGGGCGGGGAGATACGCAGTATTTT. The V and J genes are TRBV20-1 and TRBJ2-3; 8 bases are a match to TRBD2. The CDR3 totals 15 residues. The V segment lost 6 bases and the J segment 5 bases; nucleotides outside the gene matches: 13. CDR1 DFQATT and CDR2 SNEGSKA come from the germline V gene (reference sequence).

This clonotype came up a few times. The rearrangement joins TRBV14 to TRBJ2-1, with TRBD2 matching over 7 bases. The CDR3 loop spans 17 amino acids. Losses at the gene ends were 2 bases for V and 4 bases for J; bases not matched to a gene: 11. Germline V gene lookup returns CDR1 SGHDN and CDR2 FVKESK. CDR3 residues: CASSQNLGSGIYNEQFF. The CDR3 nucleotides are TGTGCCAGCAGCCAAAACCTTGGAAGCGGGATTTACAATGAGCAGTTCTTC.

The chain employs TRBV6-1 and TRBJ1-6, with 7 bases aligning to TRBD1. Germline V CDR1 and CDR2: MNHNS, SASEGT. This CDR3 has 15 amino acids. With V trimmed by 1 base and J by 7 bases, 4 bases remained unmatched. CDR3 coding DNA: TGTGCCAGCAGTGAAGTATGGGACAGAAATTCACCCCTCCACTTT. Its translation: CASSEVWDRNSPLHF.

The chain carries TRBV3-1 and TRBJ2-3; TRBD1 matches 7 bases. CDR1 and CDR2 from the germline V gene are LGHDT and YNNKEL (reference sequence). CDR3 size: 16 residues. With V trimmed by 0 bases and J by 7 bases, 10 bases remained unmatched. CDR3 sequence: CASSQDRRQGRNTQYF. The CDR3 DNA sequence: TGTGCCAGCAGCCAAGACCGCCGACAGGGTAGAAATACGCAGTATTTT.

V usage is TRBV27 and J usage is TRBJ2-5, with TRBD1 matching 7 bases. V shed 10 bases and J 0 bases; nucleotides not matched to a gene: 8. Germline-derived CDR1 and CDR2 are MNHEY and SMNVEV (reference sequence). The CDR3 has 14 residues. The CDR3 here is CATGQVRYQETQYF. CDR3 nucleotides: TGTGCCACAGGACAGGTTCGGTACCAAGAGACCCAGTACTTC.

This chain links TRBV15 with TRBJ2-4; D not certain. Germline CDR1 LNHNV, CDR2 YYDKDF (reference sequence). Trimming pared 1 base from V and 2 bases from J, leaving 6 bases between. This CDR3 spans 14 amino acids. The CDR3: CATSRGISKNIQYF. In DNA form, the CDR3 reads TGTGCCACCAGCAGAGGAATTTCCAAAAACATTCAGTACTTC.

This clonotype was seen more than once but under ten times. This may arise from a read error, as a much more abundant clone is one base away. The CDR3 region is CSCDSGRTDTQYF. CDR3 nucleotide sequence: TGCAGTTGCGATAGCGGGAGAACAGATACGCAGTATTTT. The chain is built from TRBV29-1 and TRBJ2-3, with 9 bases that match TRBD2. CDR1 is SQVTM and CDR2 is ANQGSEA in the germline V gene. The CDR3 sequence is 13 residues long.

This clonotype has at least ten counts. The V call is TRBV12-3 or TRBV12-4, the J call TRBJ1-2; no firm D call. V was clipped by 4 bases and J by 8 bases, with 14 bases between them. The CDR3 is 13 amino acids. CDR3 protein: CASSSTPKAGYTF. The CDR3 bases are TGTGCCAGCAGTTCGACACCCAAGGCAGGCTACACCTTC.

V gene TRBV6-1 combines with J gene TRBJ2-2, with TRBD2 matching over 12 bases. Trimming at V came to 8 bases and at J to 4 bases, leaving 20 bases not matched to a gene. CDR3 length equals 20 residues. Germline lookup yields CDR1 MNHNS and CDR2 SASEGT. The CDR3 nucleotides are TGTGCCAGCCAAACGTGGGGGACTAGCGGGTTCCTTCAGGGCACCGGGGAGCTGTTTTTT. Its translation: CASQTWGTSGFLQGTGELFF.

The chain joins TRBV28 to TRBJ2-5; TRBD2 matches at 8 bases. The germline CDR1 and CDR2 sequences are MDHEN and SYDVKM. V lost 3 bases and J lost 7; bases outside the gene matches: 7. There are 14 residues in the CDR3. In DNA form, the CDR3 reads TGTGCCAGCAGTTTCCGACAGGCGGGGGGGACCCAGTACTTC. Its translation: CASSFRQAGGTQYF.

About this clonotype: A much larger clone lies one base from this, so it may be a read error. The chain couples TRBV7-2 to TRBJ2-5; a weak D match, TRBD2 (6 bases). The length of the CDR3 is 11 residues. Trimming pared 5 bases from V and 11 bases from J, leaving 12 bases between. Per the germline V gene, CDR1 is SGHTA and CDR2 is FQGNSA. In DNA, the CDR3 is TGTGCCAGCAGCCGCGACGCGGGGCAGTACTTC. Translated, it gives CASSRDAGQYF. Filled out from reference TRBV7-2 and TRBJ2-5, the complete variable domain reads GAGVSQSPSNKVTEKGKDVELRCDPISGHTALYWYRQSLGQGLEFLIYFQGNSAPDKSGLPSDRFSAERTGGSVSTLTIQRTQQEDSAVYLCASSRDAGQYFGPGTRLLVL.

This clonotype was seen a few times. The chain uses TRBV20-1 and TRBJ1-2; TRBD1 aligns across 11 bases. After removal of 5 bases from V and 7 bases from J, the junction contained 12 bases not matched to a gene. The CDR3 loop spans 15 amino acids. Germline assignment: CDR1 DFQATT and CDR2 SNEGSKA (reference sequence). CDR3 nucleotide sequence: TGCAGTGCTGAGGCCGGGACAGGGGGTTTAAGTGGCTACACCTTC. It translates to CSAEAGTGGLSGYTF.

This clonotype was found a few times. The chain joins TRBV24-1 to TRBJ2-3; the match to TRBD2 covers 12 bases. J lost 10 bases, V lost 3 bases, and 7 bases had no gene match. The germline CDR1 and CDR2 sequences are KGHDR and SFDVKD. This CDR3 is built from 15 residues. The CDR3 loop is CATSDGTSGSRSQYF. The CDR3 nucleotides read TGTGCCACCAGTGATGGGACTAGCGGGTCTCGCTCGCAGTATTTT.